The sequence of this T cell receptor beta chain was determined in a study of T cell clonotyping in hematopoietic cell transplantation. For the study at large: Cytoreduction preceded collection of pretransplant recipient samples.

This CDR3 spans 16 amino acids. CDR1 and CDR2 (germline): MGHRA, YSYEKL. With V trimmed by 6 bases and J by 4 bases, 11 bases remained unmatched. As for time point: recipient sample about 28 days before transplant, after cytoreduction. Assay used: immunoSEQ multiplex PCR; TCRdb lists only in-frame clones, some missing. This repertoire shows tens of thousands of clones, 85% to 95% found once; its top ten account for around 1.5%. This clone was detected only once. Sequences were derived from peripheral blood mononuclear cells, sampled before stem cell transplant. V is TRBV4-1 and J is TRBJ1-2, with 10 bases matching TRBD1. The source of this sequence is a man aged 35-49 years with chronic myeloid leukemia. Some clones in this sample may be carry-over from other donors' samples. DNA of the CDR3: TGCGCCAGCAGTTGGGACAGGGGTACTGCATTCTATGGCTACACCTTC. Translating it yields CASSWDRGTAFYGYTF.